The clone carrying this TCR beta chain was picked up one time. What it binds is unknown. Surgery without prior neoadjuvant therapy was the treatment of the selected pancreatic ductal adenocarcinoma patients. The data originate from a study of T cells in pancreatic ductal adenocarcinoma. Regarding the study as a whole: No significant tumor-blood clonality difference; means were about 0.11 and 0.072. The resected pancreatic cancer cohort was biased toward the minority with early-stage disease. Blood had more productive templates and about 8-fold more unique clonotypes than tumor.

The V end lost 5 bases, the J end lost 0 bases, and 12 bases lay between the germline ends. The CDR3 has 15 residues. Germline V lookup: CDR1 PRHDT, CDR2 FYEKMQ (reference sequence). Using immunoSEQ multiplex PCR, the repertoire was profiled, and TCRdb retains in-frame clones only, with some absent. This sample has over 100,000 clones, with nearly 95% found just once. The specimen sequenced was PBMCs. The chain has TRBV13 and TRBJ2-3, with a weak D call TRBD2 (5 bases). This TCR was sampled from a human donor with pancreatic ductal adenocarcinoma. The CDR3 region is CASSPSGGSTDTQYF. The CDR3, as DNA: TGTGCCAGCAGCCCCTCTGGCGGGAGCACAGATACGCAGTATTTT.